This T cell receptor beta chain was observed in a study of CD8+CD57+ T cells in acquired aplastic anemia. Study background: The average for DNA from sorted CD4+ and CD8+ cells was 3 to 3.5 ug.

Before being chosen for sequencing, patients had shown CD8+CD57+ cell expansion by flow cytometry. Untreated patients provided the blood samples, with no therapy given before sampling. This CDR3 has 15 amino acids. Germline CDR1 and CDR2: MNHNS and SASEGT. Trimming took 6 bases from V and 4 from J, leaving 15 bases between them. As concerns this clonotype: Its antigen is not known.

Overall study results and limits: Researchers report that twenty-nine CD8+ CDR3 sequences appeared in both patients and controls.

CDR3 and TCR beta VDJ profiling relied on genomic DNA as the template. TCRdb fed the reads into MiXCR, producing one record per CDR3 protein. The data show some 150,000 distinct CDR3 sequences, with 45% to 55% seen just once and 0.85% to 1.2% held by the top ten. The specimen was sorted CD4+, CD8+, or CD8+CD57+ T cells (not recorded which) from PBMCs. The chain links TRBV6-1 to TRBJ1-4, with D possibly being TRBD1 (5 bases). The sequence came from a human donor with aplastic anemia. In DNA, the CDR3 is TGTGCCAGCAGCCACGGGGCAGCTTTTAATGAAAAACTGTTTTTT. Its translation is CASSHGAAFNEKLFF.